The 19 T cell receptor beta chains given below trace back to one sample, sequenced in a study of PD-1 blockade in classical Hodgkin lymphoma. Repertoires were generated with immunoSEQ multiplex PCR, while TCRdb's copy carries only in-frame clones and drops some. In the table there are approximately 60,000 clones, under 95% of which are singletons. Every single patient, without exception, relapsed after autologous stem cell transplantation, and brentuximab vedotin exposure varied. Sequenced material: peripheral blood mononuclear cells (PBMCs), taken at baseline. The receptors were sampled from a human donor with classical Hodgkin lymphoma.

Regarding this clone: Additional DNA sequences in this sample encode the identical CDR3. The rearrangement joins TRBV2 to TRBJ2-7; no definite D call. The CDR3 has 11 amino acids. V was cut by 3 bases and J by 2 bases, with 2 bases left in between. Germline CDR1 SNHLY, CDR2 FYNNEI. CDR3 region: CASSEAYEQYF. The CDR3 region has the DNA TGTGCCAGCAGTGAGGCCTACGAGCAGTACTTC.

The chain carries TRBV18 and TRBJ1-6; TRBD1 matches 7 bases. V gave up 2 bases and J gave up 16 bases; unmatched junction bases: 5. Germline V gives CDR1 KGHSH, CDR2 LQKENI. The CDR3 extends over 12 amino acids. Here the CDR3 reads CASSPDGRGLHF. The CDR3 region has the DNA TGTGCCAGCTCACCAGACGGCAGGGGGCTCCACTTT.

The DNA of the CDR3 is TGCGCCTTAAATACGGACAGGGCCTACGAGCAGTACTTC. Translated: CALNTDRAYEQYF. The V call is TRBV10-2, the J call TRBJ2-7; TRBD1 matches 8 bases. The CDR3 consists of 13 residues. J was trimmed by 2 bases and V by 11 bases; bases with no gene match: 8. Per germline, CDR1 WSHSY and CDR2 SAAADI.

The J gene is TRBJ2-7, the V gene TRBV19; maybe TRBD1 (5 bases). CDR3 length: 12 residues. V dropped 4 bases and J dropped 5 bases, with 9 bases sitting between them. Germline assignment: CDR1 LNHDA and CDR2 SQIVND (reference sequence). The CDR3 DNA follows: TGTGCCAGTAGTAGACAGTCACACGAGCAGTACTTC. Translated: CASSRQSHEQYF.

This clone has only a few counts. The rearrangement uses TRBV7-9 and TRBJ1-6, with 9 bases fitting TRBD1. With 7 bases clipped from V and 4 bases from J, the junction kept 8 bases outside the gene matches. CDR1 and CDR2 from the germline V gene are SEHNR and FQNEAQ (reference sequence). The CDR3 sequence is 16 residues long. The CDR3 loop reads CASKEQGALYNSPLHF. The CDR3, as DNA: TGTGCCAGCAAGGAACAGGGGGCATTGTATAATTCACCCCTCCACTTT.

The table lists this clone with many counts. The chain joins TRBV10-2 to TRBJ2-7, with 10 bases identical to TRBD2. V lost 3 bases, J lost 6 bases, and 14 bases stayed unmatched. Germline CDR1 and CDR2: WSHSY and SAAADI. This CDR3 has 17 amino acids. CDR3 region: CASSDRASSGGLREQYF. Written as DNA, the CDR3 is TGCGCCAGCAGTGACAGGGCGTCTAGCGGGGGTCTCCGCGAGCAGTACTTC.

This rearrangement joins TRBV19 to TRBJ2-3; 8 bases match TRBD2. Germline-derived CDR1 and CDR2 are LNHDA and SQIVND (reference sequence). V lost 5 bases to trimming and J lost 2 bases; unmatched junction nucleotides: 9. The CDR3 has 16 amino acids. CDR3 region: CASSSGLALYTDTQYF. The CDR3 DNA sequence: TGTGCCAGTAGTTCCGGACTAGCCCTATACACAGATACGCAGTATTTT.

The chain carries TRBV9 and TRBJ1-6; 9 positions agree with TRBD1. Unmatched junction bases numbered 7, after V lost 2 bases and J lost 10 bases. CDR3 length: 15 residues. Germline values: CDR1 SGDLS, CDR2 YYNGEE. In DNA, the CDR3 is TGTGCCAGCAGCGTCCTGGGACAGGGCGACTCACCCCTCCACTTT. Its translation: CASSVLGQGDSPLHF.

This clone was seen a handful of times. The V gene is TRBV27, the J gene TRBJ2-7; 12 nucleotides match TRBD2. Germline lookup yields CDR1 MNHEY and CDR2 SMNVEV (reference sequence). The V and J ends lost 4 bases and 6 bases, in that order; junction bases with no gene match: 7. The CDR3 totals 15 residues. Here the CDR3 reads CASSSLLAGGFEQYF. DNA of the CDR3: TGTGCCAGCAGTTCCCTACTAGCGGGAGGATTCGAGCAGTACTTC.

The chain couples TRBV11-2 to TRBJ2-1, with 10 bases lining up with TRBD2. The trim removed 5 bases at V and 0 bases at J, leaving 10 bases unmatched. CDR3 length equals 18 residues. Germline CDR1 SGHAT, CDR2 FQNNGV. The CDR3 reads CASSGRGTSVSSYNEQFF. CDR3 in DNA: TGTGCCAGCAGCGGTAGAGGGACTAGCGTTAGCTCCTACAATGAGCAGTTCTTC.

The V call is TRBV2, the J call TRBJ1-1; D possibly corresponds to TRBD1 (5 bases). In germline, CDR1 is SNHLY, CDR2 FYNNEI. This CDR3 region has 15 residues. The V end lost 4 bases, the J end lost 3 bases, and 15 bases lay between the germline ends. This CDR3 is CASSAQGPGYTEAFF. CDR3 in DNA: TGTGCCAGCAGTGCCCAGGGACCAGGATACACTGAAGCTTTCTTT.

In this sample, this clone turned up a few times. The CDR3 loop is CASSYRVETEAFF. CDR3 in DNA: TGCGCCAGCAGCTACAGGGTGGAGACTGAAGCTTTCTTT. The chain links TRBV4-1 to TRBJ1-1, with D possibly matching TRBD1 (6 bases). CDR3 length equals 13 residues. The germline V and J ends were trimmed by 5 bases and 5 bases, with 12 bases remaining between them. Germline V gene lookup returns CDR1 MGHRA and CDR2 YSYEKL.

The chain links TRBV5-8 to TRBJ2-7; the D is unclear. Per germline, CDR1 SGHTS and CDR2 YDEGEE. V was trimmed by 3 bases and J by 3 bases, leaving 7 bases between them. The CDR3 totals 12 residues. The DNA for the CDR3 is TGTGCCAGCAGCTCACTCCTCTACGAGCAGTACTTC. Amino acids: CASSSLLYEQYF.

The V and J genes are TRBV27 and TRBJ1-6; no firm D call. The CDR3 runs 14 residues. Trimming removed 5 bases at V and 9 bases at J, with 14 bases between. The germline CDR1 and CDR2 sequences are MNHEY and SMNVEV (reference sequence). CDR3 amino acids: CASSPRKGGSPLHF. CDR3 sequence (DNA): TGTGCCAGCAGTCCCCGGAAGGGCGGTTCACCCCTCCACTTT.

The CDR3: CASSKGRESPYF. DNA for the CDR3: TGTGCCAGTAGTAAAGGGCGGGAGAGTCCTTACTTC. The chain has TRBV19 and TRBJ2-7, with TRBD2 matching over 7 bases. V lost 4 bases, J lost 13 bases, and 10 bases stayed unmatched. Per the germline V gene, CDR1 is LNHDA and CDR2 is SQIVND (reference sequence). This CDR3 spans 12 amino acids.

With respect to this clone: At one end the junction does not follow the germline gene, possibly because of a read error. CDR3 sequence: CASSGAAEVNF. The DNA of the CDR3 is TGCGCCAGCAGTGGGGCAGCCGAGGTTAACTTC. The V call is TRBV10-2, the J call TRBJ2-7; D is ambiguous. This CDR3 spans 11 amino acids. The germline CDR1 and CDR2 sequences are WSHSY and SAAADI.

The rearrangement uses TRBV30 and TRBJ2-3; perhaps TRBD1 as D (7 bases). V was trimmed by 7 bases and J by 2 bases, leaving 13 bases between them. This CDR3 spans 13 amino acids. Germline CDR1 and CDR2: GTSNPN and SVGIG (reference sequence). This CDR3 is CASEGQYTDTQYF. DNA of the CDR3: TGTGCCTCGGAGGGACAGTACACAGATACGCAGTATTTT.

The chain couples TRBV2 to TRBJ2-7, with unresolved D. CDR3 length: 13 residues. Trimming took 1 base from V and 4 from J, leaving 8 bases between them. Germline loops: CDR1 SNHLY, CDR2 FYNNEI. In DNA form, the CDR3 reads TGTGCCAGCAGTGAAGGCCATCGGTACGAGCAGTACTTC. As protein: CASSEGHRYEQYF.

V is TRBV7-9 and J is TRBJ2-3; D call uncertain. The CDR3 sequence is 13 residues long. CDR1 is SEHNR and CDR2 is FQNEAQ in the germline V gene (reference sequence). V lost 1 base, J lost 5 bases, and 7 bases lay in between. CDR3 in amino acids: CASSLDTLDTQYF. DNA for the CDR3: TGTGCCAGCAGCTTAGACACTCTAGATACGCAGTATTTT.